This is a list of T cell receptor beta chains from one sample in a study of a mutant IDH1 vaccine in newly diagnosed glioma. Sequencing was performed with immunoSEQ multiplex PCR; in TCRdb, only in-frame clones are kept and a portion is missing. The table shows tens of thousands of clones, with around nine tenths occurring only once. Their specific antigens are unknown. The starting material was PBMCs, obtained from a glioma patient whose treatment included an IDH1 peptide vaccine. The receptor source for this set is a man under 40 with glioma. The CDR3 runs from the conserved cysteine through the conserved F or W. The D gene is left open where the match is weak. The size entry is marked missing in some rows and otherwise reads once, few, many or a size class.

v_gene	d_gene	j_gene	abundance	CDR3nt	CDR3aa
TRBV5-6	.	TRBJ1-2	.	TGTGCCAGCAGCTTGGGCGCGGGCAGGGCAAGTGGCTACACCTTC	CASSLGAGRASGYTF
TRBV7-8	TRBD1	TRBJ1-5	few	TGTGCCAGCAGCTTAAGTGGGACAGGGGGCGCGAGGGCTCAGCCCCAGCATTTT	CASSLSGTGGARAQPQHF
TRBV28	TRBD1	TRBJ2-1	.	TGTGCCAGCAGGGACCTCGACAGGGCGAATGAGCAGTTCTTC	CASRDLDRANEQFF
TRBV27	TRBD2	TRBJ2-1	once	TGTGCCAGCAGTACGGGTACGGGAGGGCTGTTCTTC	CASSTGTGGLFF
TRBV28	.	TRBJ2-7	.	TGTGCCAGCAGTCGGGGCTTTTTTTACGAGCAGTACTTC	CASSRGFFYEQYF
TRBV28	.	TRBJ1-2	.	TGTGCCAGCAGTTTGCTTTCAGTCTATGGCTACACCTTC	CASSLLSVYGYTF
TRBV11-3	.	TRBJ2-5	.	TGTGCCAGCAGCTTACTGGGACTTCAAGAGACCCAGTACTTC	CASSLLGLQETQYF
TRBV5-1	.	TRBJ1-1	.	TGCGCCAGCAGCCCCCGGGGAGACACTGAAGCTTTCTTT	CASSPRGDTEAFF
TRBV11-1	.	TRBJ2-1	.	TGTGCCAGCAGCTTAGGACGAGGTGAGCAGTTCTTC	CASSLGRGEQFF
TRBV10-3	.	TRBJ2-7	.	TGTGCCACCGCGGACAGTTTATCCTACGAGCAGTACTTC	CATADSLSYEQYF
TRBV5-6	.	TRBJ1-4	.	TGTGCCAGCAGCAGGTCCGGGACAGAAAAACTGTTTTTT	CASSRSGTEKLFF
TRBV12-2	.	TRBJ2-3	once	TGTGCAAGTCGCTTCTGTATTAGGACAGGGGGCCCAGATACGCAGTATTTT	CASRFCIRTGGPDTQYF
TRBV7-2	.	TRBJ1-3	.	TGTGCCAGCAGCCTTTTGGGAGAAGGAAACACCATATATTTT	CASSLLGEGNTIYF
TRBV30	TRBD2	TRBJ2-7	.	TGTGCCTGGAGTGCGAAGGGACTACTCTCCTACGAGCAGTACTTC	CAWSAKGLLSYEQYF
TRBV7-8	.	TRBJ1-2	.	TGTGCCAGCAGCTCTACGGAACTCTATGGCTACACCTTC	CASSSTELYGYTF
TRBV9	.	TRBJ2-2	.	TGTGCCAGCTGGGGAGCGGGCACCGGGGAGCTGTTTTTT	CASWGAGTGELFF
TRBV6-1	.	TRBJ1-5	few	TGTGCCAGCAGTGAAACGGGGTATCAGCCCCAGCATTTT	CASSETGYQPQHF
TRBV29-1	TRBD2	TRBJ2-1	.	TGCAGCGTTTCACTAGCGGGGGCCTACAATGAGCAGTTCTTC	CSVSLAGAYNEQFF
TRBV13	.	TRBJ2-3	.	TGTGCCAGCAGGGAAGTGGGGGATACGCAGTATTTT	CASREVGDTQYF
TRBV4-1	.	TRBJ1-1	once	TGCGCCAGCAGCCATCCCCAGGGGAGGAACACTGAAGCTTTCTTT	CASSHPQGRNTEAFF
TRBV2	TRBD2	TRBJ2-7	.	TGTGCCAGCGAAGAGGGGACTAGCCCCTTCAGCTCCTACGAGCAGTACTTC	CASEEGTSPFSSYEQYF
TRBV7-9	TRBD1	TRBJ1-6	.	TGTGCCAGCAGCACACAGGGGAAGAATTCACCCCTCCACTTT	CASSTQGKNSPLHF
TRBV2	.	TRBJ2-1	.	TGTGCCAGCAGCGAGGGACTGTACAATGAGCAGTTCTTC	CASSEGLYNEQFF
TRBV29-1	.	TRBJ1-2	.	TGCAGCGTTGATCCGGGATTAGCTAACTATGGCTACACCTTC	CSVDPGLANYGYTF
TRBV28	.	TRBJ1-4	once	TGTGCCAGCAGAGAGGGGGTAATCGGTGAAAAACTGTTTTTT	CASREGVIGEKLFF
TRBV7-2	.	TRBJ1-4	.	TGTGCCAGCAGCTTGTCAGGGTACGAAAAACTGTTTTTT	CASSLSGYEKLFF
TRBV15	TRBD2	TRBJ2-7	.	TGTGCCACCAGCAGAGATCGGCGGGGGGGCCAGGGGACCGAGCAGTACTTC	CATSRDRRGGQGTEQYF
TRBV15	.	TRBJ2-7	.	TGTGCCACCAGCCCAAGGACGGTCTCCTACGAGCAGTACTTC	CATSPRTVSYEQYF
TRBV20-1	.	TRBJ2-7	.	TGCAGTGCTCCCAAGGCGAGCCAGCAGTACTTC	CSAPKASQQYF
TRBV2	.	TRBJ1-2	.	TGTGCCAGCAGGGCTATTACAGGGACCCGCTATGGCTACACCTTC	CASRAITGTRYGYTF
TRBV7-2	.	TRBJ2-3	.	TGTGCCAGCAGCTTGGCCAGCACAGATACGCAGTATTTT	CASSLASTDTQYF
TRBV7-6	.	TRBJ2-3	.	TGTGCCAGCAGCTCTCGATCCAGAGCGGATACGCAGTATTTT	CASSSRSRADTQYF
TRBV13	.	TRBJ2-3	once	TGTGCCAGCAGCCCCCCGACTACCACAGATACGCAGTATTTT	CASSPPTTTDTQYF
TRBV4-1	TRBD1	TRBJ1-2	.	TGCGCCAGCAGCCAAGATGGGACAGGGGCTGGCTACACCTTC	CASSQDGTGAGYTF
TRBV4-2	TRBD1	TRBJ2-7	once	TGTGCCAGCAGCCAAGAAGGGGGCCCCTACGAGCAGTACTTC	CASSQEGGPYEQYF
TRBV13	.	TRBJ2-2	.	TGTGCCAGCAGCTTAGTGTCTCAGTACACCGGGGAGCTGTTTTTT	CASSLVSQYTGELFF
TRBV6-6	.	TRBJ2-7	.	TGTGCCAGCAGTTACTTCACCTACGAGCAGTACTTC	CASSYFTYEQYF
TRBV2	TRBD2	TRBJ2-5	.	TGTGCCAGCAGCTCACTAGCGGGCCAAGAGACCCAGTACTTC	CASSSLAGQETQYF
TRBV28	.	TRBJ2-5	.	TGTGCCAGCATAGGTCGGGACGGCCAAGAGACCCAGTACTTC	CASIGRDGQETQYF
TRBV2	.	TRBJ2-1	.	TGTGCCAGCAGTGAATTAGGAAGGGCCAATGTGTTCTTC	CASSELGRANVFF
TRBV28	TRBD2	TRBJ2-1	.	TGTGCCAGCAGCCCCCTTACTAGCGGGAAAGTGCAGTTCTTC	CASSPLTSGKVQFF
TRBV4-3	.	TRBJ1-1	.	TGCGCCAGCAGCCAAGTCGAAGGGACCACTGAAGCTTTCTTT	CASSQVEGTTEAFF
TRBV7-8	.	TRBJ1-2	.	TGTGCCAGCAGCTTAGGAACCGGGGATGGCTATGGCTACACCTTC	CASSLGTGDGYGYTF
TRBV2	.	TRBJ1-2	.	TGTGCCAGCAGTGAAGCGGAGAGGGGGAACTATGGCTACACCTTC	CASSEAERGNYGYTF
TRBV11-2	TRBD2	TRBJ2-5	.	TGTGCCAGCAGCATCTGGACTAGCGGAAAAGAGACCCAGTACTTC	CASSIWTSGKETQYF
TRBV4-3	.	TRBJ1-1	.	TGCGCCAGCAGCCAAGTCTACGGACCGAACACTGAAGCTTTCTTT	CASSQVYGPNTEAFF